Listed here is a single T cell receptor (beta chain). Its antigen is unidentified. These data come from a study of a mutant IDH1 vaccine in newly diagnosed glioma. For the study at large: Those enrolled had earlier been treated with radiotherapy, temozolomide, or both, mostly both. Study-wide results and caveats: Vaccination elicited immune responses in around 93% of patients.

Sequencing was performed with immunoSEQ multiplex PCR; in TCRdb, only in-frame clones are kept and a portion is missing. Of around 60,000 clones listed, over 75% are singletons. In germline, CDR1 is SQVTM, CDR2 ANQGSEA. V was clipped by 4 bases and J by 1 base, with 10 bases between them. The CDR3 spans 13 residues. Stated time point: week 11, during vaccination. A single vaccine dose contained 300 ug of mutant IDH1 20-mer peptide, and topical imiquimod was used with it. Astrocytomas found in donors were new, WHO grade 3 or 4, IDH1-mutant and ATRX-lost. This clonotype was sampled from a man aged 40-49 years with glioma. The starting material was PBMCs, obtained from a glioma patient whose treatment included an IDH1 peptide vaccine. This chain links TRBV29-1 with TRBJ1-1, with a tentative D call TRBD1 (6 bases). CDR3 region: CSVGTARNTEAFF. For the CDR3, the DNA is TGCAGCGTTGGGACAGCCCGGAACACTGAAGCTTTCTTT.